Below, 7 T cell receptor beta chains from the same sample are listed, as sequenced in a study of blood T cell repertoires in COVID-19. TCRdb keeps only in-frame clones here, not all; method: immunoSEQ multiplex PCR. The table records fewer than 200,000 clones, about 85% of them present only once. Sequencing used peripheral blood. The receptors here all came from a man in his 60s with acute or convalescent COVID-19.

The chain recombines TRBV27 with TRBJ1-2; D is ambiguous. CDR1 is MNHEY, CDR2 SMNVEV, per germline (reference sequence). Trimming took 5 bases from V and 8 from J, leaving 15 bases between them. The CDR3 spans 13 residues. The CDR3 loop reads CASSRGHTGGYTF. The CDR3 nucleotides read TGTGCCAGCAGTCGTGGGCATACGGGAGGCTACACCTTC.

The V and J genes are TRBV19 and TRBJ1-4, with a weak D call TRBD1 (5 bases). The germline V gene encodes CDR1 LNHDA and CDR2 SQIVND (reference sequence). CDR3 length: 13 amino acids. Trimming removed 7 bases from V and 0 bases from J, with 6 bases in between. The CDR3 spells CASTGATNEKLFF. CDR3 in DNA: TGTGCCAGTACGGGGGCAACTAATGAAAAACTGTTTTTT. Combining the CDR3 with reference TRBV19 and TRBJ1-4 gives the whole variable domain DGGITQSPKYLFRKEGQNVTLSCEQNLNHDAMYWYRQDPGQGLRLIYYSQIVNDFQKGDIAEGYSVSREKKESFPLTVTSAQKNPTAFYLCASTGATNEKLFFGSGTQLSVL.

The chain uses TRBV29-1 and TRBJ1-3; a possible D gene is TRBD1 (5 bases). CDR3 size: 12 residues. V was pared by 3 bases and J by 4 bases, with 7 bases between. Per germline, CDR1 SQVTM and CDR2 ANQGSEA. The CDR3 loop is CSVDGGGNTIYF. The CDR3 nucleotides read TGCAGCGTTGACGGGGGGGGAAACACCATATATTTT.

The CDR3 reads CASRTRNPGQGNTGELFF. The CDR3 DNA is TGTGCCAGTAGGACGCGGAACCCAGGGCAGGGGAACACCGGGGAGCTGTTTTTT. The J gene is TRBJ2-2, the V gene TRBV19; perhaps TRBD1 as D (5 bases). CDR3 size: 18 residues. V was trimmed by 6 bases and J by 1 base, leaving 21 bases between them. CDR1 is LNHDA and CDR2 is SQIVND in the germline V gene (reference sequence).

V is TRBV4-2 and J is TRBJ1-1; 8 bases line up with TRBD1. This CDR3 spans 15 amino acids. Per the germline V gene, CDR1 is LGHNA and CDR2 is YNFKEQ. The V segment lost 3 bases and the J segment 0 bases; nucleotides outside the gene matches: 3. The CDR3 bases are TGTGCCAGCAGCCAGGCGGACAGGGTGAACACTGAAGCTTTCTTT. This sequence encodes CASSQADRVNTEAFF.

CDR3 nucleotides: TGTGCCAGTACTTCAGGGGAGACCCAGTACTTC. This encodes CASTSGETQYF. The chain is built from TRBV19 and TRBJ2-5; TRBD1 is a possible D gene (5 bases). Per the germline V gene, CDR1 is LNHDA and CDR2 is SQIVND (reference sequence). Between the trimmed V and J ends, which lost 7 bases and 5 bases, there was a span of 8 bases. CDR3 length: 11 amino acids.

The chain links TRBV5-1 to TRBJ2-2, with D unresolved. The CDR3 consists of 17 residues. Trimming stripped 0 bases from V and 0 bases from J, with 12 bases between. CDR1 is SGHRS, CDR2 YFSETQ, per germline. CDR3 nucleotide sequence: TGCGCCAGCAGCTTGGTATCCCCTTCCGCGAACACCGGGGAGCTGTTTTTT. It translates to CASSLVSPSANTGELFF.